This T cell receptor beta chain was recovered during a study of beta chain features in type 1 diabetes. Study outcomes and limitations: Whether TCRB rearrangement is influenced by HLA type was left unresolved in this analysis. Significant though moderate, a shortening of TCRB CDR3s appeared in all four CD4+ subsets of Type 1 diabetes patients.

Every bit of the isolated RNA underwent reverse transcription, so sequencing read expressed TCRB transcripts. TCRdb's table, derived via immunoSEQ multiplex PCR, lists solely in-frame clones and lacks some. The sample shows 120,000 or so clones, roughly 15% of them seen only once. This clone was recorded at least ten times. Its cognate antigen is unknown. Sample: central memory CD4+ T cells from blood. The TCR comes from a young man with type 1 diabetes.

CDR3 amino acids: CASSLSRGQNEQFF. The CDR3 nucleotides read TGTGCCAGCAGCTTATCACGCGGGCAGAATGAGCAGTTCTTC. The chain combines TRBV7-2 with TRBJ2-1; TRBD2 might be the D (5 bases). Germline lookup yields CDR1 SGHTA and CDR2 FQGNSA. The CDR3 runs 14 residues. Trimming took 2 bases from V and 7 from J, leaving 12 bases between them.